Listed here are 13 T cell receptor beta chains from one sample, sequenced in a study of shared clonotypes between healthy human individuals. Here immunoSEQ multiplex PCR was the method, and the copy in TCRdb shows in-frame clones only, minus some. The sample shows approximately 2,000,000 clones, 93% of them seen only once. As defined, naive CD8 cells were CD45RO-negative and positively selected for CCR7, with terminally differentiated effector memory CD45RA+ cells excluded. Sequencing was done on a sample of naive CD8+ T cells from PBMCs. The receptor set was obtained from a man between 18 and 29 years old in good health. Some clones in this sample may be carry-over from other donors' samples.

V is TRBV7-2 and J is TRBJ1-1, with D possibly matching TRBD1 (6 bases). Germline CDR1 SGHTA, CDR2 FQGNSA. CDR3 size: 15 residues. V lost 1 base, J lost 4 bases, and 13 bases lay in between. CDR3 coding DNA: TGTGCCAGCAGCTTAGGGGGGGGCGTCTCCACTGAAGCTTTCTTT. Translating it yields CASSLGGGVSTEAFF.

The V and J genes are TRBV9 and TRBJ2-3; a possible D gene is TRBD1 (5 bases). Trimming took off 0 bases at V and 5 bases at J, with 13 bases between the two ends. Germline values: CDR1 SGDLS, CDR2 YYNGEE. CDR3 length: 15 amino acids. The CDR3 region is CASSVVGQGVDTQYF. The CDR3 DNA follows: TGTGCCAGCAGCGTAGTCGGTCAGGGCGTAGATACGCAGTATTTT.

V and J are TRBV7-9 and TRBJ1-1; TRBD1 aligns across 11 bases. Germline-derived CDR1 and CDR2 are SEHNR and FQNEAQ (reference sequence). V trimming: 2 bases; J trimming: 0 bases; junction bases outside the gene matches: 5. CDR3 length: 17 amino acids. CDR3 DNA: TGTGCCAGCAGCTTACCCCAGGACAGGGGGCTGAACACTGAAGCTTTCTTT. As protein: CASSLPQDRGLNTEAFF.

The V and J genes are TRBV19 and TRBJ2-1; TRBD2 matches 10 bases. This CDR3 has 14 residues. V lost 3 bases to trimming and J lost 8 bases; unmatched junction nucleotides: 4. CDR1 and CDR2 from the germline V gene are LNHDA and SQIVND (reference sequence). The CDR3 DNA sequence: TGTGCCAGTAGTATTACTAGCGGGGCCGATGAGCAGTTCTTC. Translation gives CASSITSGADEQFF.

In DNA form, the CDR3 reads TGTGCCAGCAGCCCCGATCTGGATACGCAGTATTTT. Translating it yields CASSPDLDTQYF. The chain has TRBV7-9 and TRBJ2-3; no reliable D call. CDR1 and CDR2 (germline): SEHNR, FQNEAQ (reference sequence). Trimming pared 5 bases from V and 6 bases from J, leaving 9 bases between. This CDR3 is built from 12 residues.

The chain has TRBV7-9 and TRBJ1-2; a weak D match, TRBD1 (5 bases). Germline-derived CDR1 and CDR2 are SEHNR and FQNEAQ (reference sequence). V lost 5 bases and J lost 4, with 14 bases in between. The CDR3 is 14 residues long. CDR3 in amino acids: CASSRGEAVYGYTF. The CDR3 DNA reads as TGTGCCAGCAGCCGGGGGGAGGCCGTCTATGGCTACACCTTC.

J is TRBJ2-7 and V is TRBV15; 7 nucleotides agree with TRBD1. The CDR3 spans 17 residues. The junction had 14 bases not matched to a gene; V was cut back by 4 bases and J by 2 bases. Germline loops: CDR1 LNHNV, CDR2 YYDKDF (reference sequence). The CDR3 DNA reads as TGTGCCACCAGCAACGACCCTCAGGGGACAGACCCCTACGAGCAGTACTTC. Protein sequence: CATSNDPQGTDPYEQYF.

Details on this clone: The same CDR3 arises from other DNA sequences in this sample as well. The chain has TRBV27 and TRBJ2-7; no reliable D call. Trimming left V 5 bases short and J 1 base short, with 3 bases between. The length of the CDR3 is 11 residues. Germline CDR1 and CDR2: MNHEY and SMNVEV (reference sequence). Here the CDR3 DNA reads TGTGCCAGCAGTACATCCTACGAGCAGTACTTC. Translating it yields CASSTSYEQYF.

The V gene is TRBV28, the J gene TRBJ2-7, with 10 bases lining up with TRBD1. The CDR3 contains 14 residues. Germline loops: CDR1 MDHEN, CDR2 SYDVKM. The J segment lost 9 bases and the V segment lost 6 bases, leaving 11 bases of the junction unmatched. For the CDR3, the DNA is TGTGCCAGCAGGCCGGGACAGGGGCCACCCTGGCAGTACTTC. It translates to CASRPGQGPPWQYF.

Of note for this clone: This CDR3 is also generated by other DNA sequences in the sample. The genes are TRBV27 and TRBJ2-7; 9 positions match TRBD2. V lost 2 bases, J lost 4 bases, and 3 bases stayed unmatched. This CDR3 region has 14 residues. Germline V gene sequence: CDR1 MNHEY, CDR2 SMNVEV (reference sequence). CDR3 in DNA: TGTGCCAGCAGTTTAGGAACTAGCGGGTACGAGCAGTACTTC. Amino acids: CASSLGTSGYEQYF.

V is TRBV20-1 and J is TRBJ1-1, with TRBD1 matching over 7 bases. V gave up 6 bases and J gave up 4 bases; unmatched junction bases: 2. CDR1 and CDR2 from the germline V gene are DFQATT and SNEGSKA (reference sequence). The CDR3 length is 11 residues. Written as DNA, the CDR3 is TGCAGTGCCCACAGGGGCACTGAAGCTTTCTTT. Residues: CSAHRGTEAFF.

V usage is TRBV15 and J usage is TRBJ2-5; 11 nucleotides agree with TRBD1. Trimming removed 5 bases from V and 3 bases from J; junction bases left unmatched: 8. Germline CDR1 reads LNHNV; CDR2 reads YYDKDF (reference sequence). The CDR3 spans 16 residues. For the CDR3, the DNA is TGTGCCACCAGCGCATCTAGGACAGGGGGCAAAGAGACCCAGTACTTC. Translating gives CATSASRTGGKETQYF.

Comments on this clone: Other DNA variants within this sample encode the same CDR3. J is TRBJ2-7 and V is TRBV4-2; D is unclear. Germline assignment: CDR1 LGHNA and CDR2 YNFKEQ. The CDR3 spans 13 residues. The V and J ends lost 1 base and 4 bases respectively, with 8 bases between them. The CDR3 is CASSQGGFYEQYF. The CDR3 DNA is TGTGCCAGCAGCCAAGGGGGATTTTACGAGCAGTACTTC.